The clone carrying this T cell receptor (beta chain) has a handful of counts. What it recognizes is unknown. A read error may be the cause here, since a much bigger clone is one base away. This sample stems from a study of neurological immune-mediated disorders. Overall study findings and caveats: In HTLV-1-associated myelopathy, TCR clonal expansion was greatest, whereas multiple sclerosis had the least, falling below healthy controls.

CDR1 DFQATT and CDR2 SNEGSKA come from the germline V gene (reference sequence). V shed 7 bases, J shed 7 bases, and the junction held 8 bases outside the gene matches. The CDR3 is 13 residues long. 5'RACE employing 10-nucleotide random UMIs yielded the cDNA. TCRdb itself ran the 5' RACE reads through MiXCR, one entry per CDR3 protein. Here the sample spans tens of thousands of distinct CDR3 sequences, just over 2.5% being singletons. The clonotype comes from a young woman with multiple sclerosis. Sequenced material: PBMCs. This chain joins TRBV20-1 and TRBJ2-1; TRBD2 matches 9 bases. The CDR3 reads CSDPGLAPNEQFF. The CDR3 nucleotides are TGCAGTGATCCCGGACTAGCGCCTAATGAGCAGTTCTTC.